This TCR beta chain was recorded in a study of shared clonotypes between healthy human individuals. Study summary: For every donor, three CD4 naive, three CD4 memory, two CD8 naive and one CD8 memory plates were used. General study points: Some clonotypes were shared by all four sorted-subset donors, while others were not shared. The non-shared ones had lower generation probabilities than the shared ones. Roughly 5% of naive CD4 clonotypes were shared across a few donors.

Germline lookup yields CDR1 SGDLS and CDR2 YYNGEE. Trimming shortened V by 0 bases and J by 4 bases, and 11 bases separated the two germline ends. This CDR3 has 15 amino acids. This clone was seen a single time. Its specificity is not known. This specimen includes other DNA sequences encoding the same CDR3. CD45RO-negative, CCR7-positively selected cells formed the naive CD8 fraction, excluding terminally differentiated effector memory CD45RA+ cells. Across several immunoSEQ plates, the genomic DNA of each subset was split evenly. Assay: immunoSEQ multiplex PCR; the TCRdb copy retains only in-frame clones and omits some. The repertoire holds approximately 1.9 million clones, with approximately 92% as singletons.

The rearrangement joins TRBV9 to TRBJ2-1; D may be TRBD2 (6 bases). Sequenced sample: naive CD8+ T cells from PBMCs. This sequence was found in a man younger than 35 in good health. Some clones in this sample may be carry-over from other donors' samples. CDR3 nucleotides: TGTGCCAGCAGCGTAGGGCTAGCGTCTTACAATGAGCAGTTCTTC. It is translated as CASSVGLASYNEQFF.